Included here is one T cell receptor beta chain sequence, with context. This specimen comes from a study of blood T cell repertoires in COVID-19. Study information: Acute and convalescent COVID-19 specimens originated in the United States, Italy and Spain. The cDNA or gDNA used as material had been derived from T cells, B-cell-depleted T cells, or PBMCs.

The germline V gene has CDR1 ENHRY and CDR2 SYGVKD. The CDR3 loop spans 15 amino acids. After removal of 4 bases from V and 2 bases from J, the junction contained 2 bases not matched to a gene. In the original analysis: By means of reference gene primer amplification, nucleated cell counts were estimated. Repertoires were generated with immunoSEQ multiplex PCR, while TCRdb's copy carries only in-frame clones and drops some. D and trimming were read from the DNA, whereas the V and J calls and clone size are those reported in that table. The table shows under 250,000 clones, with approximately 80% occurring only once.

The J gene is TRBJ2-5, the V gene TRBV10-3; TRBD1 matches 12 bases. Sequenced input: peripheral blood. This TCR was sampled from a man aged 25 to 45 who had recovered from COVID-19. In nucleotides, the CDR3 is TGTGCCATCAGTGGGGACAGGGGGCGACAAGAGACCCAGTACTTC. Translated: CAISGDRGRQETQYF.